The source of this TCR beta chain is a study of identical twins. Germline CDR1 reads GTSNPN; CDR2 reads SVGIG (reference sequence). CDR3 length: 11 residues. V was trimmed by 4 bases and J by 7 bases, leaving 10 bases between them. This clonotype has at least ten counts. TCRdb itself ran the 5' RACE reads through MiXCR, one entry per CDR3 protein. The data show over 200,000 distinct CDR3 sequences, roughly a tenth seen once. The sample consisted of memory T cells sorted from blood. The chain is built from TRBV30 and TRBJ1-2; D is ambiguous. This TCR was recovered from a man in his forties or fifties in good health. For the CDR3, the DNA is TGTGCCTGGACCCGGACCTTTGGCTACACCTTC. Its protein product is CAWTRTFGYTF.